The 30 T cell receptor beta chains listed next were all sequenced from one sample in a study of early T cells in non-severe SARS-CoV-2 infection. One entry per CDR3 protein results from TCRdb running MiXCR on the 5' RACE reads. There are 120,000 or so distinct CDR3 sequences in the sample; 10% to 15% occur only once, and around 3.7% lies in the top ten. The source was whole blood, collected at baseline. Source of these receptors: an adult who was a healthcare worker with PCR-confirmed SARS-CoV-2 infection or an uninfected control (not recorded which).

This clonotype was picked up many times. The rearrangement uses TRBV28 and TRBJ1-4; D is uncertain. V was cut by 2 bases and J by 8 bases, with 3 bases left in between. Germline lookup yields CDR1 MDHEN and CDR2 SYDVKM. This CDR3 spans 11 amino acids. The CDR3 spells CASSLREKLFF. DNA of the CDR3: TGTGCCAGCAGTTTACGCGAAAAACTGTTTTTT.

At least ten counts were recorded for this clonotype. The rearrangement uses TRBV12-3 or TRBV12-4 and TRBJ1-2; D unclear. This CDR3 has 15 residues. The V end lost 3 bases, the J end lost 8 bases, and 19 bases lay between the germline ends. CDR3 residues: CASSFWGNRPGGYTF. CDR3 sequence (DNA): TGTGCCAGCAGTTTCTGGGGTAACCGACCGGGGGGCTACACCTTC.

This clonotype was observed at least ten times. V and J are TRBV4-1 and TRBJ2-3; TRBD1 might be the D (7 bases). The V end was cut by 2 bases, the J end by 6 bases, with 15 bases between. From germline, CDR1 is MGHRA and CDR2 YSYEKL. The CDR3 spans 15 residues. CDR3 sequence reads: CASSQLTGRIDTQYF. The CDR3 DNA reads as TGCGCCAGCAGCCAACTGACAGGGAGGATCGATACGCAGTATTTT.

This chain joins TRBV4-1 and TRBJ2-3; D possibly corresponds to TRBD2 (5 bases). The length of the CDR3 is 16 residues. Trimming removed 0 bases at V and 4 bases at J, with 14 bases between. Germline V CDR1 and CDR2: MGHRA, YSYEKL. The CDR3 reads CASSQDGGRRPDTQYF. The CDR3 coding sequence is TGCGCCAGCAGCCAAGATGGAGGCAGGCGCCCAGATACGCAGTATTTT.

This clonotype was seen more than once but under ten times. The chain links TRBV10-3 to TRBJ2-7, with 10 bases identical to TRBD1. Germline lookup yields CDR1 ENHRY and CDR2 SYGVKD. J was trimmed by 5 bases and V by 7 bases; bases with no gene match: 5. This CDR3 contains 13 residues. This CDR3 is CAITQTGGNEQYF. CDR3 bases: TGTGCCATCACTCAGACAGGGGGCAACGAGCAGTACTTC.

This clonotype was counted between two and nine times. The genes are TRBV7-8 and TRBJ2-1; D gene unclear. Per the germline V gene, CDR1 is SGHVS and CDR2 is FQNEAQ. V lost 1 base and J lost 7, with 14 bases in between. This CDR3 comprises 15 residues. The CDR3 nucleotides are TGTGCCAGCAGCTTAGGGCTACCCGGGTGGAATGAGCAGTTCTTC. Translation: CASSLGLPGWNEQFF.

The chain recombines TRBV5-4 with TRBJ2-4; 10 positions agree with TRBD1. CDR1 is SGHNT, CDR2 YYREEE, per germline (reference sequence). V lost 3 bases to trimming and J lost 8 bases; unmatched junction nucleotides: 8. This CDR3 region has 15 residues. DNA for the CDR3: TGTGCCAGCAGCTCGCGACAGGGGGCGGGTGACATTCAGTACTTC. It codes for CASSSRQGAGDIQYF.

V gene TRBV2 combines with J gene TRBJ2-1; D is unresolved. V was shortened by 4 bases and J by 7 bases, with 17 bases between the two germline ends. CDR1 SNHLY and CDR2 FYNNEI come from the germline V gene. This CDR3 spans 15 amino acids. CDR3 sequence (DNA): TGTGCCAGCAGTGTCAGGTCCTCCGGAGAGAATGAGCAGTTCTTC. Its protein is CASSVRSSGENEQFF.

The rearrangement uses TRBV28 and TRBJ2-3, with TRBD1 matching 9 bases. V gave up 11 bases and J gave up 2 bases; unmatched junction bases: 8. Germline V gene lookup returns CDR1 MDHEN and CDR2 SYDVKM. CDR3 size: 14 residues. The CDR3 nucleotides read TGTGCCGGATCGACAGGGGGTATCACAGATACGCAGTATTTT. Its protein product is CAGSTGGITDTQYF.

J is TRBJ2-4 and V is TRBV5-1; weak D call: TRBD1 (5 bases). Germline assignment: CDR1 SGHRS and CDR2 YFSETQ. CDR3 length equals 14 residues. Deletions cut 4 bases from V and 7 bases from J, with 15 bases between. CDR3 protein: CASSDRGRLNIQYF. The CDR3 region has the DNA TGCGCCAGCAGCGACAGAGGTCGTTTGAACATTCAGTACTTC.

In DNA, the CDR3 is TGCGCCAGCAGCTTGGCGGGCGGGTTGAACACTGAAGCTTTCTTT. This sequence encodes CASSLAGGLNTEAFF. The V gene is TRBV5-1, the J gene TRBJ1-1; D not resolved. The ends were cut back, 0 bases at V and 0 bases at J, with 9 bases in the middle. The CDR3 contains 15 residues. CDR1 and CDR2 (germline): SGHRS, YFSETQ.

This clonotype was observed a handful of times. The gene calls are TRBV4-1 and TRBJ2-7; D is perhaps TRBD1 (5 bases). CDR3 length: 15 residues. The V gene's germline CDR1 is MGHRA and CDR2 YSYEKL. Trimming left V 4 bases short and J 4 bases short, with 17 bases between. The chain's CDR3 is CASSLTPGRVYEQYF. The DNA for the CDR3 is TGCGCCAGCAGCCTCACCCCGGGCAGGGTGTACGAGCAGTACTTC.

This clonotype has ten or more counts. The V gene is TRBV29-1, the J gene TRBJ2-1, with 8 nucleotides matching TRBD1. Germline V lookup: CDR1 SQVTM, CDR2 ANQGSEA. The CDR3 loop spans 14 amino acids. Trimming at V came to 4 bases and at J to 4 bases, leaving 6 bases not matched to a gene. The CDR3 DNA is TGCAGCGTTGTAACGACAGGGGTATACAATGAGCAGTTCTTC. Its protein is CSVVTTGVYNEQFF.

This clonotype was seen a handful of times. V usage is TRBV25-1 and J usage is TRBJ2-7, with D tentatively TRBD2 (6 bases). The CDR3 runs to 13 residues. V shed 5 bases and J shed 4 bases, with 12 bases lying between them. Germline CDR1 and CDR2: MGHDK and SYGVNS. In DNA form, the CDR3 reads TGTGCCAGCAGTATCGGGAGTGGGTACGAGCAGTACTTC. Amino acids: CASSIGSGYEQYF.

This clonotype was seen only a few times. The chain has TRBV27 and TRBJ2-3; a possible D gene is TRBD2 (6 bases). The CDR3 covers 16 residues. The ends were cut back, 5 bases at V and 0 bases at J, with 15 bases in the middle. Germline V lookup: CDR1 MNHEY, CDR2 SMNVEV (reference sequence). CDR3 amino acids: CASSSFDGTSTDTQYF. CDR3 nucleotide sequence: TGTGCCAGCAGTAGCTTTGATGGGACTAGCACAGATACGCAGTATTTT.

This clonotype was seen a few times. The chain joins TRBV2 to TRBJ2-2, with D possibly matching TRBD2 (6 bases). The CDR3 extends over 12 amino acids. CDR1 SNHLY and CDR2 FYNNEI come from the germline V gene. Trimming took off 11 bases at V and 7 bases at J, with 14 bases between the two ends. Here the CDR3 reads CAGGALVGELFF. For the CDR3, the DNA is TGTGCCGGCGGGGCCCTGGTCGGGGAGCTGTTTTTT.

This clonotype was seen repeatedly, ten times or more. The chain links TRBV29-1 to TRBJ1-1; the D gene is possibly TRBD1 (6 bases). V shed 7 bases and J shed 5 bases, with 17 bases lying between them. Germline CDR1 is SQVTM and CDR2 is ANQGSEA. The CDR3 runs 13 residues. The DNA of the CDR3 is TGCAGCGCTGAGGGGCAGGGGAATACTGAAGCTTTCTTT. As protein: CSAEGQGNTEAFF.

As DNA, the CDR3 is TGTGCCAGCAGCCAAGATAGGATTTACGAGCAGTACTTC. It translates to CASSQDRIYEQYF. The chain carries TRBV3-1 and TRBJ2-7; D remains ambiguous. The CDR3 length is 13 residues. Trimming shortened V by 0 bases and J by 4 bases, and 7 bases separated the two germline ends. In germline, CDR1 is LGHDT, CDR2 YNNKEL (reference sequence).

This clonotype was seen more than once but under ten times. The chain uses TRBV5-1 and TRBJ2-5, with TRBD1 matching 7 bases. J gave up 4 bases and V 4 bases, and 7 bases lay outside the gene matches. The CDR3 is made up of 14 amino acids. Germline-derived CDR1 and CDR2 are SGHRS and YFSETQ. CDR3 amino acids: CASSPSRGRETQYF. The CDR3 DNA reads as TGCGCCAGCAGCCCGTCTAGGGGGCGAGAGACCCAGTACTTC.

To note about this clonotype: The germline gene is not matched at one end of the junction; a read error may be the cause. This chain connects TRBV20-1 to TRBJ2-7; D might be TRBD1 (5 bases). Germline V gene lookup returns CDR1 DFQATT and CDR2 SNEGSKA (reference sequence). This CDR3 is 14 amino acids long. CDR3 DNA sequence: TGCAGTGCTCGAGACAGTACATCCTCCTACGAGCAGTACTTC. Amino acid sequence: CSARDSTSSYEQYF.

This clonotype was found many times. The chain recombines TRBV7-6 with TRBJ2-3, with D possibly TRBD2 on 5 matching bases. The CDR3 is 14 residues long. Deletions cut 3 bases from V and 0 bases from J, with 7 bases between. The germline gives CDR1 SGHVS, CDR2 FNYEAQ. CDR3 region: CASSLGASTDTQYF. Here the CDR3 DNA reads TGTGCCAGCAGCTTGGGAGCAAGCACAGATACGCAGTATTTT.

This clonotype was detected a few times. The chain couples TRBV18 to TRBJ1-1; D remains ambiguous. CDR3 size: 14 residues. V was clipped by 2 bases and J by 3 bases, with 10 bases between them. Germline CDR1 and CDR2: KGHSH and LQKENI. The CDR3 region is CASSPGLRDTEAFF. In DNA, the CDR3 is TGTGCCAGCTCACCAGGTTTACGGGACACTGAAGCTTTCTTT.

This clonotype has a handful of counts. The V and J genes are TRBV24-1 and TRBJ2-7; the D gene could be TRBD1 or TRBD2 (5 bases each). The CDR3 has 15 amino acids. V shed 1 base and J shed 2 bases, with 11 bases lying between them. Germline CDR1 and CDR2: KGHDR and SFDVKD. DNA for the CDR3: TGTGCCACCAGTGATTTTGGGGGACCGACCTACGAGCAGTACTTC. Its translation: CATSDFGGPTYEQYF.

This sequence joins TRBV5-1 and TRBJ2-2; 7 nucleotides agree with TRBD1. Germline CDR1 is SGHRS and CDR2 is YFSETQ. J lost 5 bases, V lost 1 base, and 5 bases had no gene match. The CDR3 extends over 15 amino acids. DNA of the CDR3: TGCGCCAGCAGCTTGCCAGGGGGATCTACCGGGGAGCTGTTTTTT. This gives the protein CASSLPGGSTGELFF.

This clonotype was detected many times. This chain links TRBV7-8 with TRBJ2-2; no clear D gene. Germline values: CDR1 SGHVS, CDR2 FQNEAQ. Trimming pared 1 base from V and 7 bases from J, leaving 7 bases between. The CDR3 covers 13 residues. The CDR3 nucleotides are TGTGCCAGCAGCTTAGTAGTCGGCGGGGAGCTGTTTTTT. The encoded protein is CASSLVVGGELFF. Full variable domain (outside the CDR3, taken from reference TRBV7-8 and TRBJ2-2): GAGVSQSPRYKVAKRGQDVALRCDPISGHVSLFWYQQALGQGPEFLTYFQNEAQLDKSGLPSDRFFAERPEGSVSTLKIQRTQQEDSAVYLCASSLVVGGELFFGEGSRLTVL.

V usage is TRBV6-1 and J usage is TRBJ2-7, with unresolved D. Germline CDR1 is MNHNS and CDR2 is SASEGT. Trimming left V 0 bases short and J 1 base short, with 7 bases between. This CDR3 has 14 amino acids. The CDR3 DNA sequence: TGTGCCAGCAGTGAAGCGCCGGATTCCTACGAGCAGTACTTC. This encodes CASSEAPDSYEQYF.

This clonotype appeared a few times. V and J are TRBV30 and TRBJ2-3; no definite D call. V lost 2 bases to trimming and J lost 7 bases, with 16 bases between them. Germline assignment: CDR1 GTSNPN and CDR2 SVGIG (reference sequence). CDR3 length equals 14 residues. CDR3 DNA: TGTGCCTGGAGTCGGAATAATAACATGAATACGCAGTATTTT. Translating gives CAWSRNNNMNTQYF.

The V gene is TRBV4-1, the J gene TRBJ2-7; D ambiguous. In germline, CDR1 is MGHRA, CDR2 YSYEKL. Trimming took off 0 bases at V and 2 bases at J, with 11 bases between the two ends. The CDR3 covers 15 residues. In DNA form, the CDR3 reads TGCGCCAGCAGCCAAGATACGGGCAGTCCCTACGAGCAGTACTTC. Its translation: CASSQDTGSPYEQYF.

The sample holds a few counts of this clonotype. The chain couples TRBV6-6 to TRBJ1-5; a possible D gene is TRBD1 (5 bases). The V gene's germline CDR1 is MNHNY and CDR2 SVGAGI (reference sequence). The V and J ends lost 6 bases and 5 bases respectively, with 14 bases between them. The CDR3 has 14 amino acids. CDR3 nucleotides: TGTGCCAGCAGCCCTAGAGGAGGGGATCAGCCCCAGCATTTT. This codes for CASSPRGGDQPQHF.

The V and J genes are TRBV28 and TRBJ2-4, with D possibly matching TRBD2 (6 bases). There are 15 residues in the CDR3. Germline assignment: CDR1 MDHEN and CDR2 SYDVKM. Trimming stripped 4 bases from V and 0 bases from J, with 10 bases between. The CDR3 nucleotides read TGTGCCAGCAGTTCGCAGGGACTAGCCAAAAACATTCAGTACTTC. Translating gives CASSSQGLAKNIQYF.